This T cell receptor (beta chain) was recorded in a study of shared clonotypes between healthy human individuals. The study's findings and limits: Non-shared clonotypes displayed generation probabilities falling below those of clonotypes present in all four donors. Around 5.4% of naive CD4 clonotypes were common to several donors.

CD45RO-negative, CCR7-selected cells formed the naive CD8 fraction, which excluded terminally differentiated effector memory CD45RA+ cells. A remark on this clone: Its cognate antigen is unknown.

Sequencing used immunoSEQ multiplex PCR; TCRdb keeps in-frame clones, though not all of them. The repertoire holds some 2 million clones, about 95% seen once, with 1% to 1.5% in the top ten. The CDR3 is made up of 15 amino acids. V dropped 3 bases and J dropped 5 bases, with 16 bases sitting between them. Germline V lookup: CDR1 SGHAT, CDR2 FQNNGV. The V call is TRBV11-2, the J call TRBJ2-5; D is perhaps TRBD1 or TRBD2 (5 bases each). Specimen: naive CD8+ T cells sorted from blood. This sequence was found in a man aged 18 to 29 in good health. CDR3 coding DNA: TGTGCCAGCAGCTTTTGGGGGACCCAGCCTGAGACCCAGTACTTC. Its translation: CASSFWGTQPETQYF. The whole variable domain, remainder taken from reference TRBV11-2 and TRBJ2-5, is EAGVAQSPRYKIIEKRQSVAFWCNPISGHATLYWYQQILGQGPKLLIQFQNNGVVDDSQLPKDRFSAERLKGVDSTLKIQPAKLEDSAVYLCASSFWGTQPETQYFGPGTRLLVL.